Presented here are 19 T cell receptor beta chains from one specimen sequenced in a study of T and B cells in COVID-19 patients. TRB was amplified from around 250-460 ng of blood genomic DNA. BIOMED2 TRB-A/B primer pools were used in multiplex TRB PCR. TCRdb recomputed calls from the multiplex PCR reads with MiXCR, one row per CDR3 protein. The table records over 10,000 distinct CDR3 sequences, about 25% of them present only once. Sequenced: blood. The receptors come from a human donor who had recovered from COVID-19.

Concerning this clonotype: With a much larger clone just one base away, this may be a read error. The V gene is TRBV19, the J gene TRBJ1-1; D is perhaps TRBD1 (5 bases). This CDR3 has 15 amino acids. The germline V gene has CDR1 LNHDA and CDR2 SQIVND (reference sequence). This CDR3 is CASTQSRAGNTKAFF. In nucleotides, the CDR3 is TGTGCCAGTACCCAATCCAGGGCAGGGAACACTAAAGCTTTCTTT.

This chain connects TRBV5-1 to TRBJ1-1, with TRBD1 matching 12 bases. Germline V gene sequence: CDR1 SGHRS, CDR2 YFSETQ. This CDR3 spans 20 amino acids. With V trimmed by 0 bases and J by 1 base, 13 bases remained unmatched. CDR3 region: CASSLGDRGRIVERNTEAFF. The CDR3 bases are TGCGCCAGCAGCTTGGGGGACAGGGGGCGTATAGTGGAACGGAACACTGAAGCTTTCTTT.

The chain joins TRBV6-1 to TRBJ2-7; 8 bases match TRBD2. CDR3 length equals 16 residues. With V trimmed by 7 bases and J by 7 bases, 18 bases remained unmatched. Germline lookup yields CDR1 MNHNS and CDR2 SASEGT. CDR3 residues: CASIPVREGREWEQYF. For the CDR3, the DNA is TGTGCCAGCATCCCAGTCCGGGAGGGCCGTGAATGGGAGCAGTACTTC.

The rearrangement links TRBV5-5 to TRBJ2-4, with a weak D call TRBD1 (6 bases). This CDR3 spans 15 amino acids. Trimming stripped 0 bases from V and 2 bases from J, with 9 bases between. CDR1 and CDR2 from the germline V gene are SGHKS and YYEKEE (reference sequence). CDR3 DNA: TGTGCCAGCAGCTTGGGGGGGCTGACCAAAAACATTCAGTACTTC. It translates to CASSLGGLTKNIQYF.

Notes on this clonotype: Given a much more abundant clone one base away, this may be a read error. The rearrangement uses TRBV15 and TRBJ1-5; D not resolved. The V gene lost 2 bases and the J gene lost 6 bases, with 20 bases spanning the gap. Germline lookup yields CDR1 LNHNV and CDR2 YYDKDF (reference sequence). CDR3 size: 17 residues. CDR3 loop: CATSRWRSRERGQPQHF. CDR3 nucleotide sequence: TGTGCCACCAGCAGATGGAGGAGTCGGGAAAGAGGTCAGCCCCAGCATTTT.

This clonotype is deemed medium-sized (0.01 to 0.1%). The rearrangement uses TRBV6-6 and TRBJ2-7; TRBD2 aligns across 9 bases. The CDR3 runs 18 residues. Germline V gives CDR1 MNHNY, CDR2 SVGAGI (reference sequence). Trimming removed 5 bases from V and 4 bases from J; junction bases left unmatched: 18. This chain's CDR3 is CASSGTWGAGGPFYEQYF. CDR3 nucleotide sequence: TGTGCCAGCAGTGGAACCTGGGGAGCGGGGGGTCCCTTTTACGAGCAGTACTTC.

In its sample, this clonotype is medium-sized (0.01 to 0.1%). This chain joins TRBV15 and TRBJ2-3, with no clear D. V was trimmed by 1 base and J by 0 bases, leaving 8 bases between them. Germline CDR1 LNHNV, CDR2 YYDKDF (reference sequence). The CDR3 loop spans 15 amino acids. The CDR3 nucleotides read TGTGCCACCAGCAGAGGAATGTCTAGCACAGATACGCAGTATTTT. Translated, it gives CATSRGMSSTDTQYF.

By sample fraction, this clonotype is medium-sized. The V gene is TRBV6-5, the J gene TRBJ1-6; 8 bases line up with TRBD1. CDR1 is MNHEY, CDR2 SVGAGI, per germline. V gave up 5 bases and J gave up 9 bases; unmatched junction bases: 9. The CDR3 is 15 residues long. CDR3 nucleotide sequence: TGTGCCAGCAGTGACAGGGGAGCAAGTGGTTCACCCCTCCACTTT. Translation: CASSDRGASGSPLHF.

This clonotype was detected once. This chain joins TRBV7-9 and TRBJ1-1; possibly TRBD1 for D (5 bases). The V gene lost 4 bases and the J gene lost 4 bases, with 16 bases spanning the gap. CDR1 SEHNR and CDR2 FQNEAQ come from the germline V gene (reference sequence). This CDR3 spans 15 amino acids. CDR3 bases: TGTGCCAGCAGCTCCGACGGGGGGGGGGGCACTGAAGCTTTCTTT. Translation gives CASSSDGGGGTEAFF. The whole variable domain, filled in from reference TRBV7-9 and TRBJ1-1, reads DTGVSQNPRHKITKRGQNVTFRCDPISEHNRLYWYRQTLGQGPEFLTYFQNEAQLEKSRLLSDRFSAERPKGSFSTLEIQRTEQGDSAMYLCASSSDGGGGTEAFFGQGTRLTVV.

Comment on this clonotype: A much larger clone differs from this one at a single base, so this may be a read error. This chain joins TRBV6-5 and TRBJ2-7; D might be TRBD1 or TRBD2, each matching 5 bases. The CDR3 extends over 15 amino acids. Germline loops: CDR1 MNHEY, CDR2 SVGAGI. V shed 8 bases and J shed 5 bases, with 22 bases lying between them. The CDR3 is CASGEASGTGNEQYF. DNA for the CDR3: TGTGCCAGCGGTGAAGCGTCAGGGACGGGCAACGAGCAGTACTTC.

By share, this clonotype counts as medium-sized. CDR3 protein: CASSPIRDSEYEQYF. Here the CDR3 DNA reads TGTGCCAGTAGTCCGATTCGGGACAGTGAATACGAGCAGTACTTC. The V gene is TRBV19, the J gene TRBJ2-7; 7 bases are a match to TRBD1. CDR1 is LNHDA and CDR2 is SQIVND in the germline V gene (reference sequence). This CDR3 is 15 amino acids long. Trimming took 5 bases from V and 4 from J; bases not matched to a gene: 11.

In its sample, this clonotype was seen a few times. This chain connects TRBV20-1 to TRBJ2-3; D unclear. CDR3 length equals 13 residues. Trimming pared 2 bases from V and 1 base from J, leaving 7 bases between. Looked up from germline, CDR1 is DFQATT and CDR2 is SNEGSKA (reference sequence). The chain's CDR3 is CSARIGRTDTQYF. In DNA, the CDR3 is TGCAGTGCTAGAATCGGGCGCACAGATACGCAGTATTTT.

The chain combines TRBV25-1 with TRBJ2-1; D tentatively reads TRBD1 or TRBD2 (6 bases each). Between the trimmed V and J ends, which lost 1 base and 7 bases, there was a span of 26 bases. The germline V gene encodes CDR1 MGHDK and CDR2 SYGVNS. CDR3 size: 19 residues. CDR3 coding DNA: TGTGCCAGCAGTGAATCGTCGGGGGCCGAGGCGGGAAGGGTAAATGAGCAGTTCTTC. The encoded protein is CASSESSGAEAGRVNEQFF.

This CDR3 is CASSLDYQETQYF. The CDR3 DNA sequence: TGCGCCAGCAGCTTGGACTACCAAGAGACCCAGTACTTC. The chain links TRBV5-1 to TRBJ2-5; D ambiguous. Trimming left V 0 bases short and J 0 bases short, with 3 bases between. Germline V gene data show CDR1 as SGHRS and CDR2 as YFSETQ. The length of the CDR3 is 13 residues.

This clonotype was counted ten times or more. The J gene is TRBJ1-2, the V gene TRBV27, with a weak D call TRBD1 (6 bases). The CDR3 is 14 residues long. CDR1 MNHEY and CDR2 SMNVEV come from the germline V gene (reference sequence). The germline V and J ends were trimmed by 0 bases and 8 bases, with 13 bases remaining between them. CDR3 DNA sequence: TGTGCCAGCAGTTTATCGTCGGGACATAGGGGCTACACCTTC. It yields the protein CASSLSSGHRGYTF.

This clonotype was found many times. V usage is TRBV19 and J usage is TRBJ1-5; 8 nucleotides line up with TRBD1. The CDR3 has 16 amino acids. The junction had 11 bases not matched to a gene; V was cut back by 4 bases and J by 6 bases. Germline CDR1 and CDR2: LNHDA and SQIVND (reference sequence). The CDR3 loop is CASSNPGQAGPQPQHF. CDR3 bases: TGTGCCAGTAGTAACCCGGGACAGGCTGGTCCTCAGCCCCAGCATTTT.

CDR3 coding DNA: TGTGCCAGCAGCCAAGGGTTGGAAACCGGGGAGCTGTTTTTT. This gives the protein CASSQGLETGELFF. The chain combines TRBV4-2 with TRBJ2-2; D remains ambiguous. This CDR3 has 14 amino acids. Trimming pared 1 base from V and 5 bases from J, leaving 8 bases between. Germline V lookup: CDR1 LGHNA, CDR2 YNFKEQ.

The rearrangement joins TRBV7-2 to TRBJ2-7, with TRBD2 matching over 8 bases. Germline loops: CDR1 SGHTA, CDR2 FQGNSA. The CDR3 spans 15 residues. With 1 base clipped from V and 6 bases from J, the junction kept 8 bases outside the gene matches. This chain's CDR3 is CASSLDGRARIEQYF. The CDR3 bases are TGTGCCAGCAGCTTAGACGGGAGGGCCAGGATCGAGCAGTACTTC.

In DNA, the CDR3 is TGTGCCAGCAGTTACGAAACCGGGGGGGCCACTGAAGCTTTCTTT. Encoded protein: CASSYETGGATEAFF. V gene TRBV6-6 combines with J gene TRBJ1-1, with D perhaps matching TRBD1 (6 bases). Trimming removed 2 bases at V and 4 bases at J, with 14 bases between. Germline V lookup: CDR1 MNHNY, CDR2 SVGAGI (reference sequence). The length of the CDR3 is 15 residues.